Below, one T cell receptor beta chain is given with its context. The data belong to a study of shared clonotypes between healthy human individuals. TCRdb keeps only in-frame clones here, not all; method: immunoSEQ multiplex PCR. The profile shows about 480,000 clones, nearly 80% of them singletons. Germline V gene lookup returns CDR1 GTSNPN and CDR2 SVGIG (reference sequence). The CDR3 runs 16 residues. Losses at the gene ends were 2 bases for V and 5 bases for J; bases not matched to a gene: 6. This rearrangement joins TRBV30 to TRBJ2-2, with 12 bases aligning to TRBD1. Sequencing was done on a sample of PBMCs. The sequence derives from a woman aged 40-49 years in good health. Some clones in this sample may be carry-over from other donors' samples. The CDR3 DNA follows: TGTGCCTGGAGTACCGGGACAGGGGGCAGTACCGGGGAGCTGTTTTTT. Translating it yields CAWSTGTGGSTGELFF.